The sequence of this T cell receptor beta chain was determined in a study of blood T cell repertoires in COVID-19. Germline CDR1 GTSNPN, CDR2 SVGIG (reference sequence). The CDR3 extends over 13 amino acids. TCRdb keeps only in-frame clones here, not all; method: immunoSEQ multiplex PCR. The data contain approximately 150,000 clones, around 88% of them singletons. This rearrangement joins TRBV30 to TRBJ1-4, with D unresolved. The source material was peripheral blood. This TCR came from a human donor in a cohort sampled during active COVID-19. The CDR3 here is CASPGETNEKLFF. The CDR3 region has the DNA TGTGCTTCTCCCGGGGAAACTAATGAAAAACTGTTTTTT.